This T cell receptor (beta chain) was recorded in a study of a mutant IDH1 vaccine in newly diagnosed glioma. In the study overall: Beforehand, treatment had been radiotherapy, temozolomide, or both; the majority received both.

Remarks on this clone: Its cognate antigen is unknown.

Here immunoSEQ multiplex PCR was the method, and the copy in TCRdb shows in-frame clones only, minus some. The sample holds 25,000 to 30,000 clones, about 90% seen once. The time point was: week 5, during vaccination. The investigators gave 300 ug of mutant IDH1 20-mer peptide in each vaccine dose, together with topical imiquimod. Germline lookup yields CDR1 SGHDN and CDR2 FVKESK. V shed 0 bases and J shed 5 bases, with 8 bases lying between them. The CDR3 extends over 14 amino acids. This TCR derives from a man aged 18 to 30 with glioma. V is TRBV14 and J is TRBJ2-1; D remains unclear. This material consisted of PBMCs, taken from a glioma patient whose treatment included an IDH1 peptide vaccine. The CDR3 sequence is CASSQDSANNEQFF. Here the CDR3 DNA reads TGTGCCAGCAGCCAAGATTCGGCAAACAATGAGCAGTTCTTC.